The T cell receptor beta chain described here comes from a study of T cell changes during pregnancy in multiple sclerosis. Per the germline V gene, CDR1 is SGDLS and CDR2 is YYNGEE. With 4 bases removed from V and 0 bases from J, the gap between germline ends came to 14 bases. The CDR3 contains 16 residues. Only in-frame clones appear in the TCRdb table, and some are missing; sequencing was by immunoSEQ multiplex PCR. The profile covers fewer than 85,000 clones, with 94% appearing a single time and 2% to 3% taken by the ten largest. The sample here was peripheral blood, taken in the third trimester of pregnancy. This sequence was found in a female donor with multiple sclerosis, enrolled in a pregnancy study. The rearrangement uses TRBV9 and TRBJ2-1; D is perhaps TRBD2 (8 bases). DNA for the CDR3: TGTGCCAGCAGCCCGGGGGGGACAGTCTCCTACAATGAGCAGTTCTTC. As protein: CASSPGGTVSYNEQFF. The complete variable domain, with remaining parts taken from reference TRBV9 and TRBJ2-1, reads DSGVTQTPKHLITATGQRVTLRCSPRSGDLSVYWYQQSLDQGLQFLIQYYNGEERAKGNILERFSAQQFPDLHSELNLSSLELGDSALYFCASSPGGTVSYNEQFFGPGTRLTVL.